This TCR beta chain is drawn from a study of blood T cell repertoires in COVID-19. For the study at large: Sites in the United States, Italy and Spain provided acute and convalescent COVID-19 samples.

Per the study methods: Cell counts per sample came from amplifying reference gene primers. Libraries were prepared by immunoSEQ multiplex PCR; TCRdb keeps only in-frame clonotypes and omits some of them. V, J and clone size were drawn from that table, and D and trimming were deduced from the DNA. This table has fewer than 80,000 clones, roughly nine tenths appearing once. V lost 5 bases to trimming and J lost 10 bases; unmatched junction nucleotides: 9. Germline V gene data show CDR1 as SGHTA and CDR2 as FQGNSA. The length of the CDR3 is 16 residues. This clonotype originated in a human donor in a cohort sampled during active COVID-19. J is TRBJ2-4 and V is TRBV7-2; TRBD2 matches 15 bases. The sample taken for sequencing was peripheral blood. CDR3 amino acids: CASSAGLAGGAGIQYF. DNA of the CDR3: TGTGCCAGCAGCGCGGGACTAGCGGGAGGCGCAGGAATTCAGTACTTC.